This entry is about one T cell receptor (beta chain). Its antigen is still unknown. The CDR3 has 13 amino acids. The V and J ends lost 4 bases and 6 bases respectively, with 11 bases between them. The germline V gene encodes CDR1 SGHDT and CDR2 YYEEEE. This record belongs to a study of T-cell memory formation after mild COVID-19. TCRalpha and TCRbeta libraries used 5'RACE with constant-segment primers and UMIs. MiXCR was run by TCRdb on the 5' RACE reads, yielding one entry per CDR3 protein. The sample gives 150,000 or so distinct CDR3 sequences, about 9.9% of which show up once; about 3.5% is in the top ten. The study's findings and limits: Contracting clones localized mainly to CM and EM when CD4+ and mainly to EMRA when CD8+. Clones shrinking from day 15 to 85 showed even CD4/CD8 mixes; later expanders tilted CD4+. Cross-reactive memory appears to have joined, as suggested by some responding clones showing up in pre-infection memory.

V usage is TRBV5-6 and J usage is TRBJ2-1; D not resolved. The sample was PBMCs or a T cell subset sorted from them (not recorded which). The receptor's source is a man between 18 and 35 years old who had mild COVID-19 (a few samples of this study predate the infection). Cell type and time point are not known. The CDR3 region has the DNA TGTGCCAGCAGCGGTGGGCCCTCCAATGAGCAGTTCTTC. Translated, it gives CASSGGPSNEQFF.